This entry features one TCR beta chain sequence. The CDR3 spans 15 residues. J lost 1 base, V lost 4 bases, and 5 bases had no gene match. CDR1 SGDLS and CDR2 YYNGEE come from the germline V gene. The sample is drawn from a study of blood T cell repertoires in COVID-19. The assay was immunoSEQ multiplex PCR, and TCRdb's table has in-frame clones only and misses some. The sample shows approximately 270,000 clones, under 95% of them seen only once. This TCR was sampled from a man aged 40-55 years who had been exposed to COVID-19. Sequenced: PBMCs or T cells enriched from blood (not recorded which). This rearrangement joins TRBV9 to TRBJ1-1, with 9 bases matching TRBD1. DNA of the CDR3: TGTGCCAGCAGCTCGGGACAGGGAGGGAACACTGAAGCTTTCTTT. Amino acid sequence: CASSSGQGGNTEAFF.